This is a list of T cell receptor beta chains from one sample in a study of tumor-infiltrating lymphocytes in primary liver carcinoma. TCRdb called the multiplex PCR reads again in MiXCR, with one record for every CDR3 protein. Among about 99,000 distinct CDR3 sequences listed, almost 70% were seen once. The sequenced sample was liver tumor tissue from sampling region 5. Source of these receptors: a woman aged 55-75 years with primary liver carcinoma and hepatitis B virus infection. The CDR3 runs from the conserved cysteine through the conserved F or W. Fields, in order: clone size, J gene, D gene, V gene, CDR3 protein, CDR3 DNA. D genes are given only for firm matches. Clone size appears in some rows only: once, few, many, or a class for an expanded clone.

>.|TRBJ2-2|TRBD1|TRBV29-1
CSVTGQSGGELFF
TGCAGTGTCACGGGACAGTCGGGCGGGGAGCTGTTTTTT
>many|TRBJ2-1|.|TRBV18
CASSPSVGTYNEQFF
TGTGCCAGCTCACCTTCAGTGGGAACCTACAATGAGCAGTTCTTC
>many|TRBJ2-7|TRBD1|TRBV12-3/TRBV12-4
CASSRFGTGGLDEQYF
TGTGCCAGCAGTAGATTTGGGACAGGGGGCTTGGACGAGCAGTACTTC
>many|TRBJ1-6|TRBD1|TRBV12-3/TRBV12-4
CASSQQGQGYSPLHF
TGTGCCAGCAGCCAGCAGGGACAGGGGTATTCACCCCTCCACTTT
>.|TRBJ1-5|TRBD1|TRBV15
CATSRDKGAAGPQHF
TGTGCCACCAGCAGAGATAAGGGGGCCGCGGGGCCCCAGCATTTT
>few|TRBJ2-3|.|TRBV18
CASSQQGTDTQYF
TGTGCCAGCTCACAACAGGGCACGGATACGCAGTATTTT
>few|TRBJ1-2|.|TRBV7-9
CASSRGPGGDYGYTF
TGTGCCAGCAGCAGAGGCCCGGGGGGAGACTATGGCTACACCTTC
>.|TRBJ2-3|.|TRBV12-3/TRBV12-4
CDSSLVGNQPQYF
TGTGACAGCAGTTTAGTAGGAAATCAGCCCCAGTATTTT
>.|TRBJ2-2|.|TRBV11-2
CASSLDLSGELFF
TGTGCCAGCAGCTTAGATCTTTCCGGGGAGCTGTTTTTT
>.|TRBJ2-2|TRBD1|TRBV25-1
CASNSVPGQGLAGELFF
TGTGCCAGCAATTCAGTCCCGGGACAGGGTCTGGCCGGGGAGCTCTTTTTT
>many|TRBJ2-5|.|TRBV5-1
CARGQETQYF
TGCGCCAGGGGCCAAGAGACCCAGTACTTC
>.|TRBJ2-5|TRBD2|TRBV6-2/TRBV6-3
CAGLRGRAAETQYF
TGTGCCGGCCTCCGGGGGAGGGCCGCGGAGACCCAATACTTC
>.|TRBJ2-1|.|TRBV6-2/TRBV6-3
CVSKEGYNEHFF
TGTGTCAGCAAGGAGGGTTACAATGAGCACTTCTTC
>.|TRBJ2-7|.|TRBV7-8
CASSLARRSFEHYF
TGTGCCAGCAGCTTAGCAAGGCGGTCCTTCGAGCATTACTTC
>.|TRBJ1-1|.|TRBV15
CATSRGEGGLGGWAFF
TGTGCCACCAGCAGAGGGGAAGGGGGTTTAGGTGGATGGGCTTTCTTT
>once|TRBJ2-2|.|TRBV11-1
CVSSARPFLVDTGELFF
TGTGTCAGCAGCGCCCGGCCATTCCTAGTTGACACCGGGGAGCTCTTTTTT
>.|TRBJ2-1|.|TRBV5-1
CASSQTRPGDYNEQFF
TGCGCCAGCAGCCAAACGAGGCCCGGGGACTACAATGAGCAGTTCTTC
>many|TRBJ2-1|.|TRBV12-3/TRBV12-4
CASSQTTTSVVRQQFF
TGTGCCAGCAGTCAAACCACGACTAGTGTGGTTCGCCAGCAGTTCTTC
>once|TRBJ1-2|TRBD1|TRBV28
CVSSFIALGQGDGYTF
TGTGTCAGCAGTTTTATAGCCTTGGGACAGGGGGATGGCTACACCTTC
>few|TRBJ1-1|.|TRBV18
CASSRGGVGTEAFF
TGTGCCAGCTCACGCGGAGGTGTGGGCACTGAAGCTTTCTTT
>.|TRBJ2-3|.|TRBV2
CASMAGGDMQYF
TGTGCCAGCATGGCTGGTGGTGATATGCAGTATTTT
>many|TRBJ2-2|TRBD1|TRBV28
CASKSPGQGIPGELFF
TGTGCCAGCAAATCTCCGGGACAGGGGATCCCCGGGGAGCTGTTTTTT
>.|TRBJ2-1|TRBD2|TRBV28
CASSSTGLAVSREFF
TGTGCCAGCAGTTCCACGGGACTAGCGGTATCCAGGGAGTTCTTC
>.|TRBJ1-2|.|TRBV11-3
CASSLDQDTGYGYIF
TGTGCCAGCAGCTTAGATCAGGACACAGGCTATGGCTACATCTTC
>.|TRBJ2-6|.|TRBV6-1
CASSDCSGANVLTF
TGTGCCAGCAGTGACTGCTCTGGGGCCAACGTCCTAACTTTC
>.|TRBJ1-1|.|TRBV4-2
CANSPLEGRGGSEAFF
TGTGCCAACAGCCCATTGGAAGGTCGGGGGGGTAGTGAAGCTTTCTTT
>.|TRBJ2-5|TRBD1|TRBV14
CASSLLTGRRETQYF
TGTGCCAGCAGCCTCTTGACAGGGAGAAGAGAGACCCAGTACTTC
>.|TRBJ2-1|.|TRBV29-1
CSLSDGHNEQFF
TGCAGCCTTTCAGACGGACACAATGAGCAGTTCTTC
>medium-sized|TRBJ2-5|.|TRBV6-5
CASSFRDGSQETQYF
TGTGCCAGCAGTTTCCGGGACGGATCACAAGAGACCCAGTACTTC
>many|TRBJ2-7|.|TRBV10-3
CAIAKLSDYEQYF
TGTGCCATCGCAAAACTTAGCGACTACGAGCAGTACTTC
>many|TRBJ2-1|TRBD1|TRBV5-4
CASRNTPGQGSRNEQFF
TGTGCCAGCAGAAACACACCGGGACAGGGTAGTCGCAATGAGCAGTTCTTC
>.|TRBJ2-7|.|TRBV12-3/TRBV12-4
CASILRGSYEQYF
TGCGCCAGCATATTACGGGGCTCCTACGAGCAGTACTTC
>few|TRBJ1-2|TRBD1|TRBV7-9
CASSQTGEGGCTF
TGTGCCAGCAGCCAGACAGGGGAGGGTGGCTGCACCTTC
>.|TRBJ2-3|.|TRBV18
CASLNTDTRYF
TGTGCCAGCTTAAACACAGATACGCGGTATTTT
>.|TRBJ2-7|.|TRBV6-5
CASSLRLVDYDQYF
TGTGCCAGCAGCCTCCGACTAGTGGATTACGATCAGTACTTC
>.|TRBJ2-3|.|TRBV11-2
CASILRRGNRQYF
TGTGCCAGCATCCTGCGACGGGGTAATAGGCAGTATTTT
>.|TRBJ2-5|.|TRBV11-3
CARGLGTETQYF
TGTGCCAGAGGCTTAGGCACAGAGACCCAGTACTTC
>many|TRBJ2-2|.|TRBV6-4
CASSDRDTGELFF
TGTGCCAGCAGTGACAGGGACACCGGGGAGCTGTTTTTT
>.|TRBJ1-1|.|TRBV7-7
CASSFAGQPNTEAFF
TGTGCTAGCAGCTTTGCCGGACAGCCGAACACTGAAGCTTTCTTT
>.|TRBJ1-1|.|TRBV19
CTSHTDRASTEAFF
TGTACCAGTCACACCGACCGGGCGAGCACTGAAGCTTTCTTT
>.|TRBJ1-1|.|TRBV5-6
CASSLRTAGNTEAFF
TGTGCCAGCAGCTTGCGGACAGCAGGAAACACCGAAGCTTTCTTT
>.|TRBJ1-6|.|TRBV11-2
CASRLEVAAISPPHF
TGTGCCAGCAGATTAGAAGTAGCAGCTATCTCACCCCCCCACTTT
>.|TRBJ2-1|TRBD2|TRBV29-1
CSVEEGSGRAYNEEFF
TGCAGTGTTGAAGAAGGGAGCGGGAGGGCCTACAATGAGGAGTTCTTC
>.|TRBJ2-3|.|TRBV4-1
CAGSQTIGTDTQYF
TGCGCCGGCAGCCAGACGATTGGTACAGATACGCAGTATTTT
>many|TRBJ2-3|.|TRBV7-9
CASSGKDILGTDTQYF
TGTGCCAGCAGCGGAAAGGACATATTGGGCACAGATACGCAGTATTTT
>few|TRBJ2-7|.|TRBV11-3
CASSFAQGLINKQYF
TGTGCCAGCAGTTTTGCCCAGGGCCTTATTAACAAGCAGTACTTC
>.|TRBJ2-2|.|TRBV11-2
CANSSDGRGVSGELFF
TGTGCCAACAGCTCTGACGGGAGAGGGGTATCTGGGGAGCTGTTTTTT
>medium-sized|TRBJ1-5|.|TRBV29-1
CSVLVSGGQPQHF
TGCAGCGTCTTAGTTTCTGGGGGTCAGCCCCAGCATTTT
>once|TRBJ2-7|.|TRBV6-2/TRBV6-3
CANSTRVEQYF
TGTGCCAACAGTACAAGGGTCGAGCAGTACTTC
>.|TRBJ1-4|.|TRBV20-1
CSARDGEGLDEKLFF
TGCAGTGCTAGAGACGGTGAGGGATTGGATGAAAAACTGTTTTTT
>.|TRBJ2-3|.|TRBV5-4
CATSQEQTSTDTQYF
TGTGCCACTAGCCAAGAACAGACTAGCACAGATACGCAGTATTTT
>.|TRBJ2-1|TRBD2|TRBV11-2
CTSSWTSCGEQFF
TGTACGAGCAGCTGGACTAGCTGTGGTGAGCAGTTCTTC
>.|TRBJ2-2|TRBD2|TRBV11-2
CASSLRATSAEELFF
TGTGCCAGCAGCTTAAGGGCGACTAGCGCCGAGGAGCTGTTTTTT
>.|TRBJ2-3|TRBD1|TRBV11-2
CASNRSGQGLTDTQYF
TGTGCCAGTAACCGATCGGGACAGGGACTCACAGATACGCAGTATTTT